One sample yielded the 24 T cell receptor beta chains listed below, sequenced in a study of cytomegalovirus exposure and HLA in healthy donors. Some clones are missing from TCRdb's copy, which holds only in-frame ones; the method was immunoSEQ multiplex PCR. The sample records some 140,000 clones, nearly 90% being singletons. The sequencing sample was made of PBMCs. All receptors come from a woman aged 18-30 years in good health and CMV-seropositive.

The chain couples TRBV4-2 to TRBJ2-7; D might be TRBD1 (9 bases). The CDR3 contains 19 residues. Germline assignment: CDR1 LGHNA and CDR2 YNFKEQ. Trimming left V 4 bases short and J 0 bases short, with 25 bases between. CDR3 bases: TGTGCCAGCAGCCGCTCCCGGGGGGGTGACAGGGGGTTCTCCTACGAGCAGTACTTC. Its protein product is CASSRSRGGDRGFSYEQYF.

This chain links TRBV6-5 with TRBJ2-7; no reliable D call. V was cut by 3 bases and J by 3 bases, with 12 bases left in between. Germline-derived CDR1 and CDR2 are MNHEY and SVGAGI. The CDR3 loop spans 14 amino acids. CDR3 sequence reads: CASSYFVLRYEQYF. Here the CDR3 DNA reads TGTGCCAGCAGTTATTTCGTGCTACGCTACGAGCAGTACTTC.

The genes are TRBV7-9 and TRBJ1-5, with a possible D match to TRBD1 (6 bases). The CDR3 has 14 amino acids. The germline V gene has CDR1 SEHNR and CDR2 FQNEAQ (reference sequence). Trimming cost V 1 base and J 5 bases, with 9 bases left between them. CDR3 sequence reads: CASSLGGGDQPQHF. The DNA for the CDR3 is TGTGCCAGCAGCTTAGGGGGGGGCGATCAGCCCCAGCATTTT.

This chain joins TRBV7-3 and TRBJ2-5; the D gene is possibly TRBD1 (5 bases). V lost 5 bases and J 5 bases, leaving 12 bases between the germline ends. The CDR3 extends over 13 amino acids. CDR1 and CDR2 from the germline V gene are SGHTA and FQGTGA. This chain's CDR3 is CASSPSGAETQYF. In DNA, the CDR3 is TGTGCCAGCAGCCCATCTGGGGCGGAGACCCAGTACTTC.

V is TRBV6-1 and J is TRBJ2-7; the D gene is possibly TRBD2 (5 bases). Germline CDR1 is MNHNS and CDR2 is SASEGT. The CDR3 is 14 amino acids. Trimming stripped 7 bases from V and 0 bases from J, with 13 bases between. The CDR3 is CASTLRVSSYEQYF. DNA of the CDR3: TGTGCCAGCACCCTGAGGGTTAGCTCCTACGAGCAGTACTTC.

This chain uses TRBV2 with TRBJ2-3; TRBD2 aligns across 13 bases. CDR1 is SNHLY and CDR2 is FYNNEI in the germline V gene. Trimming took 6 bases from V and 4 from J; bases not matched to a gene: 7. This CDR3 has 16 residues. CDR3 coding DNA: TGTGCCAGCAGATTAGAACTAGCGGGGGGGCCAGATACGCAGTATTTT. It encodes CASRLELAGGPDTQYF.

This chain joins TRBV19 and TRBJ1-6; maybe TRBD1 (5 bases). V was cut by 4 bases and J by 0 bases, with 16 bases left in between. CDR1 and CDR2 from the germline V gene are LNHDA and SQIVND (reference sequence). The CDR3 runs 18 residues. The CDR3 sequence: CASSKAGRPSSYNSPLHF. In DNA, the CDR3 is TGTGCCAGTAGTAAGGCGGGACGGCCGAGCTCCTATAATTCACCCCTCCACTTT.

The chain recombines TRBV2 with TRBJ2-2, with TRBD2 matching 10 bases. V shed 4 bases and J 2 bases; nucleotides not matched to a gene: 1. The V gene's germline CDR1 is SNHLY and CDR2 FYNNEI. The CDR3 is made up of 15 amino acids. Written as DNA, the CDR3 is TGTGCCAGCAGTGCTAGCGGGGGAAACACCGGGGAGCTGTTTTTT. Amino acid sequence: CASSASGGNTGELFF. The entire variable domain, with the rest obtained from reference TRBV2 and TRBJ2-2, is as follows: EPEVTQTPSHQVTQMGQEVILRCVPISNHLYFYWYRQILGQKVEFLVSFYNNEISEKSEIFDDQFSVERPDGSNFTLKIRSTKLEDSAMYFCASSASGGNTGELFFGEGSRLTVL.

The CDR3 coding sequence is TGCGCCAGCAGCTCCCGCTTCAGCGGGGGCCCGGACGGGGAGCTGTTTTTT. Protein: CASSSRFSGGPDGELFF. The chain combines TRBV5-1 with TRBJ2-2; 8 bases line up with TRBD2. This CDR3 spans 17 amino acids. V lost 3 bases and J lost 7; bases outside the gene matches: 14. Germline V gene data show CDR1 as SGHRS and CDR2 as YFSETQ.

The CDR3 DNA reads as TGCAGCGCCTTCCACGGGACTGAAGCTTTCTTT. Translating gives CSAFHGTEAFF. The rearrangement uses TRBV29-1 and TRBJ1-1; D remains ambiguous. V was clipped by 7 bases and J by 5 bases, with 11 bases between them. The length of the CDR3 is 11 residues. Germline values: CDR1 SQVTM, CDR2 ANQGSEA.

The CDR3 loop is CASSLGLVGGYEQYF. DNA of the CDR3: TGCGCCAGCAGCTTGGGTTTGGTGGGAGGCTACGAGCAGTACTTC. This sequence joins TRBV5-1 and TRBJ2-7; possible D gene TRBD2, 6 bases. Trimming removed 0 bases from V and 3 bases from J, with 13 bases in between. The CDR3 has 15 amino acids. Germline V gene data show CDR1 as SGHRS and CDR2 as YFSETQ.

This chain uses TRBV9 with TRBJ2-3; 8 bases align to TRBD2. This CDR3 contains 15 residues. Germline loops: CDR1 SGDLS, CDR2 YYNGEE. V lost 0 bases, J lost 5 bases, and 5 bases stayed unmatched. CDR3 DNA sequence: TGTGCCAGCAGCGTAGGCGGGGGGTCCAGAGATACGCAGTATTTT. Its protein product is CASSVGGGSRDTQYF.

This clone occurred a few times. The V call is TRBV25-1, the J call TRBJ1-2, with 8 bases that match TRBD1. The CDR3 loop spans 15 amino acids. V lost 5 bases, J lost 2 bases, and 7 bases stayed unmatched. Germline V gives CDR1 MGHDK, CDR2 SYGVNS. CDR3 nucleotides: TGTGCCAGCAGTTATTCCGGGACAGGCAACTATGGCTACACCTTC. This translates into CASSYSGTGNYGYTF.

The chain recombines TRBV5-1 with TRBJ1-4, with 10 nucleotides matching TRBD1. V gave up 1 base and J gave up 12 bases; unmatched junction bases: 12. CDR1 and CDR2 from the germline V gene are SGHRS and YFSETQ. The CDR3 contains 16 residues. In nucleotides, the CDR3 is TGCGCCAGCAGCTTGTTCTTGACAGGGGGCCCGTCGGAACTGTTTTTT. This gives the protein CASSLFLTGGPSELFF.

This clone was counted only a few times. The V call is TRBV5-1, the J call TRBJ2-7; TRBD1 matches 7 bases. V lost 9 bases, J lost 3 bases, and 12 bases stayed unmatched. Germline assignment: CDR1 SGHRS and CDR2 YFSETQ. The CDR3 has 14 residues. The DNA for the CDR3 is TGCGCCATGGCCGGGACAGTTAGCGTCTACGAGCAGTACTTC. It codes for CAMAGTVSVYEQYF. Complete variable domain (other parts from reference TRBV5-1 and TRBJ2-7): KAGVTQTPRYLIKTRGQQVTLSCSPISGHRSVSWYQQTPGQGLQFLFEYFSETQRNKGNFPGRFSGRQFSNSRSEMNVSTLELGDSALYLCAMAGTVSVYEQYFGPGTRLTVT.

The chain combines TRBV9 with TRBJ1-3; a weak D match, TRBD1 (6 bases). Germline V CDR1 and CDR2: SGDLS, YYNGEE. The V gene lost 4 bases and the J gene lost 2 bases, with 13 bases spanning the gap. CDR3 length: 15 residues. CDR3 in amino acids: CASSPRTAPGNTIYF. In nucleotides, the CDR3 is TGTGCCAGCAGCCCTCGGACAGCCCCTGGAAACACCATATATTTT. The full variable domain, with the rest looked up from reference TRBV9 and TRBJ1-3, is DSGVTQTPKHLITATGQRVTLRCSPRSGDLSVYWYQQSLDQGLQFLIQYYNGEERAKGNILERFSAQQFPDLHSELNLSSLELGDSALYFCASSPRTAPGNTIYFGEGSWLTVV.

This sequence joins TRBV4-2 and TRBJ2-3; 8 bases are a match to TRBD2. The CDR3 length is 20 residues. V lost 0 bases and J lost 0; bases outside the gene matches: 14. Germline CDR1 is LGHNA and CDR2 is YNFKEQ. The CDR3 DNA reads TGTGCCAGCAGCCAAGATCGTGGCGGGGGGCTGATAGCTAGCACAGATACGCAGTATTTT. Residues: CASSQDRGGGLIASTDTQYF.

V and J are TRBV19 and TRBJ2-7; 7 bases fit TRBD1. CDR3 length: 15 residues. The germline gives CDR1 LNHDA, CDR2 SQIVND (reference sequence). V shed 4 bases and J 4 bases; nucleotides not matched to a gene: 10. CDR3 residues: CASSNPGTEIYEQYF. The CDR3 region has the DNA TGTGCCAGTAGTAACCCGGGGACAGAGATTTACGAGCAGTACTTC.

This rearrangement joins TRBV6-5 to TRBJ2-5; D perhaps matches TRBD2 (5 bases). The CDR3 is made up of 15 amino acids. V lost 2 bases and J 5 bases, leaving 15 bases between the germline ends. The germline gives CDR1 MNHEY, CDR2 SVGAGI. The CDR3 region is CASSYTRGGVETQYF. The CDR3 DNA sequence: TGTGCCAGCAGTTACACGCGAGGAGGAGTTGAGACCCAGTACTTC.

V is TRBV13 and J is TRBJ2-3; 7 nucleotides agree with TRBD2. The V segment lost 2 bases and the J segment 0 bases; nucleotides outside the gene matches: 2. The CDR3 runs to 15 residues. In germline, CDR1 is PRHDT, CDR2 FYEKMQ (reference sequence). DNA of the CDR3: TGTGCCAGCAGCTTAATCGGGGGGAGCACAGATACGCAGTATTTT. Amino acids: CASSLIGGSTDTQYF.

The gene calls are TRBV19 and TRBJ2-2; 13 bases fit TRBD2. Germline CDR1 is LNHDA and CDR2 is SQIVND (reference sequence). The CDR3 is made up of 15 amino acids. Unmatched junction bases numbered 5, after V lost 4 bases and J lost 9 bases. In nucleotides, the CDR3 is TGTGCCAGTAGTACACTAGCGGGGGGGATGTGGGAGCTGTTTTTT. Translation gives CASSTLAGGMWELFF.

The chain recombines TRBV19 with TRBJ1-6, with 7 bases fitting TRBD1. The germline gives CDR1 LNHDA, CDR2 SQIVND (reference sequence). After removal of 1 base from V and 3 bases from J, the junction contained 6 bases not matched to a gene. This CDR3 contains 17 residues. CDR3 sequence: CASSIAARTGYNSPLHF. The CDR3 DNA reads TGTGCCAGTAGTATAGCCGCTAGGACAGGCTATAATTCACCCCTCCACTTT.

The V and J genes are TRBV2 and TRBJ2-3; 7 positions agree with TRBD2. This CDR3 spans 14 amino acids. Germline V gives CDR1 SNHLY, CDR2 FYNNEI. With V trimmed by 10 bases and J by 0 bases, 7 bases remained unmatched. CDR3 in amino acids: CATASGYSTDTQYF. The CDR3 nucleotides are TGTGCCACGGCTAGCGGCTATAGCACAGATACGCAGTATTTT.

The genes are TRBV6-1 and TRBJ1-5; no clear D gene. Germline V gives CDR1 MNHNS, CDR2 SASEGT. V lost 0 bases and J 4 bases, leaving 7 bases between the germline ends. The CDR3 is 14 amino acids. The CDR3: CASSEASRNQPQHF. The DNA for the CDR3 is TGTGCCAGCAGTGAAGCGTCCCGGAATCAGCCCCAGCATTTT.